These T cell receptor beta chains were read from a single sample in a study of cytomegalovirus exposure and HLA in healthy donors. Libraries were prepared by immunoSEQ multiplex PCR; TCRdb keeps only in-frame clonotypes and omits some of them. The data show more than 140,000 clones, roughly 82% seen once. The specimen was PBMCs. The source of these receptors is a man younger than 35 in good health and CMV-seropositive. Each CDR3 is given with its conserved first and last residue. D genes are given only for firm matches. Clone sizes are given selectively: once, few, many, or a class where the clone is expanded.

d_gene: TRBD2
abundance: -
j_gene: TRBJ2-3
v_gene: TRBV6-1
CDR3nt: TGTGCCAGCGCCGGGACTAGTTTCGATACGCAGTATTTT
CDR3aa: CASAGTSFDTQYF

d_gene: TRBD2
abundance: -
j_gene: TRBJ2-7
v_gene: TRBV19
CDR3nt: TGTGCCAGTAGTTTGCGGGAGGGCCCTTACGAGCAGTACTTC
CDR3aa: CASSLREGPYEQYF

d_gene: -
abundance: -
j_gene: TRBJ1-1
v_gene: TRBV15
CDR3nt: TGTGCCACCAGCAGGAGAGGGATGAACACTGAAGCTTTCTTT
CDR3aa: CATSRRGMNTEAFF

d_gene: -
abundance: once
j_gene: TRBJ2-2
v_gene: TRBV6-6
CDR3nt: TGTGCCAGCAGTTACTCCCTCGGGGGCGGGGAGCTGTTTTTT
CDR3aa: CASSYSLGGGELFF

d_gene: -
abundance: -
j_gene: TRBJ2-2
v_gene: TRBV30
CDR3nt: TGTGCCTGGAGTGTCGCCAGGACAGCTCCGGCCGGGGAGCTGTTTTTT
CDR3aa: CAWSVARTAPAGELFF

d_gene: -
abundance: -
j_gene: TRBJ2-3
v_gene: TRBV19
CDR3nt: TGTGCCAGTAGTATAGCCCTGAGCTGGACAGTTCCAGATACGCAGTATTTT
CDR3aa: CASSIALSWTVPDTQYF

d_gene: -
abundance: -
j_gene: TRBJ1-2
v_gene: TRBV6-5
CDR3nt: TGTGCCAGCAGTTACTTCGGAGCTAACTATGGCTACACCTTC
CDR3aa: CASSYFGANYGYTF

d_gene: TRBD1
abundance: -
j_gene: TRBJ2-7
v_gene: TRBV10-1
CDR3nt: TGCGCCAGCAGTGAGTACAGGGGGAGCTCCTACGAGCAGTACTTC
CDR3aa: CASSEYRGSSYEQYF

d_gene: -
abundance: -
j_gene: TRBJ1-2
v_gene: TRBV16
CDR3nt: TGTGCCAGCAGCCAATCGAGGGGGAACTATGGCTACACCTTC
CDR3aa: CASSQSRGNYGYTF

d_gene: -
abundance: -
j_gene: TRBJ2-2
v_gene: TRBV4-1
CDR3nt: TGCGCCAGCAGCCAACCTACTAGAACCACCGGGGAGCTGTTTTTT
CDR3aa: CASSQPTRTTGELFF

d_gene: TRBD1
abundance: few
j_gene: TRBJ2-2
v_gene: TRBV18
CDR3nt: TGTGCCAGCTCACTCAAGGGACAGGGGGTCTGGACCGGGGAGCTGTTTTTT
CDR3aa: CASSLKGQGVWTGELFF

d_gene: TRBD1
abundance: once
j_gene: TRBJ1-5
v_gene: TRBV19
CDR3nt: TGTGCCAGTAGTGCCCCAGGGACAGGGGCTAATCAGCCCCAGCATTTT
CDR3aa: CASSAPGTGANQPQHF

d_gene: -
abundance: -
j_gene: TRBJ2-7
v_gene: TRBV2
CDR3nt: TGTGCCAGCAGAGCGACAGGTCTCGAGCAGTACTTC
CDR3aa: CASRATGLEQYF

d_gene: -
abundance: -
j_gene: TRBJ2-7
v_gene: TRBV5-6
CDR3nt: TGTGCCAGCAGCTTTATGGGATGGGACTCCTACGAGCAGTACTTC
CDR3aa: CASSFMGWDSYEQYF

d_gene: -
abundance: -
j_gene: TRBJ2-7
v_gene: TRBV10-3
CDR3nt: TGTGCCATCAAACCCGCGTCGGGCTACGAGCAGTACTTC
CDR3aa: CAIKPASGYEQYF

d_gene: TRBD2
abundance: -
j_gene: TRBJ2-7
v_gene: TRBV6-5
CDR3nt: TGTGCCAGCAGTTTAGAACTAGCGGGAAACGAGCAGTACTTC
CDR3aa: CASSLELAGNEQYF

d_gene: -
abundance: few
j_gene: TRBJ2-3
v_gene: TRBV2
CDR3nt: TGTGCCAGCAGAGCCGTTGACCAAACGGGGACAGATACGCAGTATTTT
CDR3aa: CASRAVDQTGTDTQYF

d_gene: -
abundance: -
j_gene: TRBJ2-3
v_gene: TRBV2
CDR3nt: TGTGCCAACCGACTCGACAGCGCCACAGATACGCAGTATTTT
CDR3aa: CANRLDSATDTQYF

d_gene: TRBD1
abundance: -
j_gene: TRBJ1-2
v_gene: TRBV27
CDR3nt: TGTGCCAGCAGGGGAAGACAGGGGGCGAGGAGGGCTGACTATGGCTACACCTTC
CDR3aa: CASRGRQGARRADYGYTF

d_gene: -
abundance: -
j_gene: TRBJ2-2
v_gene: TRBV19
CDR3nt: TGTGCCAGTAGTACCTGGACTGCCCCGCATCAGCTGTTTTTT
CDR3aa: CASSTWTAPHQLFF